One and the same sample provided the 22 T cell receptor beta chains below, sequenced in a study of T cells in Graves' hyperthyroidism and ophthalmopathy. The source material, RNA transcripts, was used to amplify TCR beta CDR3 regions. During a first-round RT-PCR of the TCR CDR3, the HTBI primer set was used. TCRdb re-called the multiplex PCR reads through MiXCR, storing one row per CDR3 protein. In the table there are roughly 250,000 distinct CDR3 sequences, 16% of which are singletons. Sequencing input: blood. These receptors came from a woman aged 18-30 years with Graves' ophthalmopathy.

CDR3 nucleotides: TGCGCCAGCAGTGAGTCGAGGGGGAACACTGAAGCTTTCTTT. Residues: CASSESRGNTEAFF. The chain employs TRBV10-1 and TRBJ1-1; the D gene is possibly TRBD1 (5 bases). The CDR3 length is 14 residues. The germline V gene has CDR1 WNHNN and CDR2 SYGVQD (reference sequence). Trimming pared 0 bases from V and 1 base from J, leaving 6 bases between.

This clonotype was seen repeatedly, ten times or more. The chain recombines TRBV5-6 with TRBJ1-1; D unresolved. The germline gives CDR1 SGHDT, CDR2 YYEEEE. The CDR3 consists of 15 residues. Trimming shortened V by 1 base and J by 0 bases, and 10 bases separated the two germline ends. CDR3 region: CASSLLSSVNTEAFF. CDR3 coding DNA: TGTGCCAGCAGCTTGCTCTCGTCAGTGAACACTGAAGCTTTCTTT.

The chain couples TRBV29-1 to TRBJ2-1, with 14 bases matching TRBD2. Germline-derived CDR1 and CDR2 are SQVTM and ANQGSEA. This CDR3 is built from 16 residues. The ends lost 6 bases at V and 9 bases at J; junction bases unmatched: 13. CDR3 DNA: TGCAGCGTCTGTTTGATCGGGACTAGCGGGAGAGGTGAGCAGTTCTTC. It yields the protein CSVCLIGTSGRGEQFF.

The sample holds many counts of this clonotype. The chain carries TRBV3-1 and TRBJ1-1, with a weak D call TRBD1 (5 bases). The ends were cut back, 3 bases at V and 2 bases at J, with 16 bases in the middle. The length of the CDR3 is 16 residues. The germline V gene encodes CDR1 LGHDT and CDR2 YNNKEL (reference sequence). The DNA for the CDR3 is TGTGCCAGCAGCCAGAGGGCTTCAGGGAGAAACACTGAAGCTTTCTTT. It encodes CASSQRASGRNTEAFF.

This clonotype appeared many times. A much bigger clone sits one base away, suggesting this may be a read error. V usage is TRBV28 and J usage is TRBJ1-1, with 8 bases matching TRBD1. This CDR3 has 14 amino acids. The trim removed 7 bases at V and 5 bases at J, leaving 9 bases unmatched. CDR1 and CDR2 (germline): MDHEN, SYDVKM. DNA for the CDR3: TGTGCCAGCAAATTGCCGAGACAGGGGACTGAAGCTTTCTTT. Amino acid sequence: CASKLPRQGTEAFF.

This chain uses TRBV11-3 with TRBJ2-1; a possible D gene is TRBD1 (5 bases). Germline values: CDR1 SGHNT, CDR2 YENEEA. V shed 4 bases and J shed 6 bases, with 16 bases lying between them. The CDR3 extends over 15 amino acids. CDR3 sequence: CASSWGGPTGNEQFF. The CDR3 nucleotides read TGTGCCAGCAGCTGGGGCGGCCCCACGGGCAATGAGCAGTTCTTC.

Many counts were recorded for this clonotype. CDR3 in amino acids: CASGPGLAGVETQYF. The CDR3 DNA sequence: TGCGCCAGCGGGCCGGGACTAGCGGGAGTGGAGACCCAGTACTTC. The chain employs TRBV10-2 and TRBJ2-5; 14 bases fit TRBD2. The germline V gene has CDR1 WSHSY and CDR2 SAAADI. The CDR3 is 15 amino acids. V shed 8 bases, J shed 5 bases, and the junction held 7 bases outside the gene matches.

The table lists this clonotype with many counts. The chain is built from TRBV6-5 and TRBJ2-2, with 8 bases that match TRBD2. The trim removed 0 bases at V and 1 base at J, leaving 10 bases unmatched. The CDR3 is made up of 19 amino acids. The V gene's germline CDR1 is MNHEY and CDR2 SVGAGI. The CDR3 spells CASSYSPGLETWNTGELFF. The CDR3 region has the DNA TGTGCCAGCAGTTACTCTCCGGGACTAGAGACATGGAACACCGGGGAGCTGTTTTTT.

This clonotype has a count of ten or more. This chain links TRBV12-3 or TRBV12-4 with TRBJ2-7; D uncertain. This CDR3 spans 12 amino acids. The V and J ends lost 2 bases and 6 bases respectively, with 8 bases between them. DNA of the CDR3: TGTGCCAGCAGTTTATTCCCCCTCGAGCAGTACTTC. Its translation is CASSLFPLEQYF.

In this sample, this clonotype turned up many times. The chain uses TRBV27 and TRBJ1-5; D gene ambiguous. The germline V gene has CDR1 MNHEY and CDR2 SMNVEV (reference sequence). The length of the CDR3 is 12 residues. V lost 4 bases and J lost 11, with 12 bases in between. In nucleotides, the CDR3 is TGTGCCAGCAGTTCCCCGGGAGGAGCCCAGCATTTT. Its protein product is CASSSPGGAQHF.

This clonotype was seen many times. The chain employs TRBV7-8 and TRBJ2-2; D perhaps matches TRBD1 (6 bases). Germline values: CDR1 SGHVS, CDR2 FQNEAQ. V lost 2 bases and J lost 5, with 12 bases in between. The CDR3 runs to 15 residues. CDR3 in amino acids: CASSLRRTVTGELFF. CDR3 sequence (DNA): TGTGCCAGCAGCTTAAGGAGGACAGTGACCGGGGAGCTGTTTTTT.

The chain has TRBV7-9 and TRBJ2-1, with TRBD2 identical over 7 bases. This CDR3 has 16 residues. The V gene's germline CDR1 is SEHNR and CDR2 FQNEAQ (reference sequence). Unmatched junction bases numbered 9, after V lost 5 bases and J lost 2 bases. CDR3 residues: CASSPPPSGAYNEQFF. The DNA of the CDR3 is TGTGCCAGCAGCCCGCCCCCGAGCGGGGCCTACAATGAGCAGTTCTTC.

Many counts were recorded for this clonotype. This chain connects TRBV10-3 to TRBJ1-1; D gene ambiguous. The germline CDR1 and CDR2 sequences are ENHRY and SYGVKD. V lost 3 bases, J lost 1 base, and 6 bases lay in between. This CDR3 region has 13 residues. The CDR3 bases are TGTGCCATCAGTGACCCCCAGAACACTGAAGCTTTCTTT. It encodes CAISDPQNTEAFF.

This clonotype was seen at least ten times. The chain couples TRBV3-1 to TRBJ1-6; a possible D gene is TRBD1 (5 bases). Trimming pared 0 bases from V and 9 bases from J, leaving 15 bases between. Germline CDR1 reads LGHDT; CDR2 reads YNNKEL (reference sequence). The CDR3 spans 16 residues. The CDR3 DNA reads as TGTGCCAGCAGCCAAGATTGGCCAGGGAGTATTTCACCCCTCCACTTT. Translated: CASSQDWPGSISPLHF.

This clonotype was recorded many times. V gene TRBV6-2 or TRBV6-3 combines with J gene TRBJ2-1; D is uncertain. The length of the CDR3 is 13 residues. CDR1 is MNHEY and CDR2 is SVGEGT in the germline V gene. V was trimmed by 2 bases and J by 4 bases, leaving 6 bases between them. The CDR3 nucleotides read TGTGCCAGCAGTTACGCGGAATACAATGAGCAGTTCTTC. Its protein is CASSYAEYNEQFF.

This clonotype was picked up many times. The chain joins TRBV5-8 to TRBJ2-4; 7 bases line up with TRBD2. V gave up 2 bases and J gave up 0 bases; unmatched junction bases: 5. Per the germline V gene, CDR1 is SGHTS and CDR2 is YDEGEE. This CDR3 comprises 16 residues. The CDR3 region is CASSFGGTLAKNIQYF. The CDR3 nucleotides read TGTGCCAGCAGCTTCGGGGGGACCTTAGCCAAAAACATTCAGTACTTC. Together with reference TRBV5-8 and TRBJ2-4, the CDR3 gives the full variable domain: EAGVTQSPTHLIKTRGQQATLRCSPISGHTSVYWYQQALGLGLQFLLWYDEGEERNRGNFPPRFSGRQFPNYSSELNVNALELEDSALYLCASSFGGTLAKNIQYFGAGTRLSVL.

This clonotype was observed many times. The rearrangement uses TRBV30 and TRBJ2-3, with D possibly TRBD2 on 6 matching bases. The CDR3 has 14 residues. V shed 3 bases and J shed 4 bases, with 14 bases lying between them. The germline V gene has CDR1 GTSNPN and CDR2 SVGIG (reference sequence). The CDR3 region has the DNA TGTGCCTGGAGCGCAACCGGGGGACCAGATACGCAGTATTTT. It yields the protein CAWSATGGPDTQYF.

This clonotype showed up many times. CDR3 sequence: CASSRTPTPQHF. The CDR3, as DNA: TGTGCCAGCAGCCGCACCCCAACGCCCCAGCATTTT. The V and J genes are TRBV12-3 or TRBV12-4 and TRBJ1-5; D gene unclear. CDR3 length equals 12 residues. The ends were cut back, 6 bases at V and 9 bases at J, with 12 bases in the middle.

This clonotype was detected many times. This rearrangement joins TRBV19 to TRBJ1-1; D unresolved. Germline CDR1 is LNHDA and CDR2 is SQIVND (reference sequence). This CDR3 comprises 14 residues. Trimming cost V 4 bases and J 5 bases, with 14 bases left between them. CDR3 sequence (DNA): TGTGCCAGTAGTAAGAGGGAGGTGGGGACTGAAGCTTTCTTT. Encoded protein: CASSKREVGTEAFF.

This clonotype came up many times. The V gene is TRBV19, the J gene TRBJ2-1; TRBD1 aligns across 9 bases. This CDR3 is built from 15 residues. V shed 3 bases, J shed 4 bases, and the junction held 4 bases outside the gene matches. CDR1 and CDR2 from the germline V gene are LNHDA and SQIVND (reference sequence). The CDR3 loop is CASSMGTGWYNEQFF. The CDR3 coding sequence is TGTGCCAGTAGTATGGGGACAGGGTGGTACAATGAGCAGTTCTTC.

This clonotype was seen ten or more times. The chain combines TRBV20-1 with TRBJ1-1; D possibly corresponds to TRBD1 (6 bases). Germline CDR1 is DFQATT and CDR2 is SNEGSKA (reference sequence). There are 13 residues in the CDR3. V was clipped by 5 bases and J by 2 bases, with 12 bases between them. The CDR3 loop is CSADGRGNTEAFF. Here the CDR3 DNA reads TGCAGTGCTGACGGCAGGGGTAACACTGAAGCTTTCTTT.

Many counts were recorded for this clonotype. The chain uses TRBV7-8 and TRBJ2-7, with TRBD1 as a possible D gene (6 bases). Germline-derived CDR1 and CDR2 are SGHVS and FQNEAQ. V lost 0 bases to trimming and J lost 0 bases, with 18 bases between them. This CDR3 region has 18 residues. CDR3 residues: CASSLASGATASSYEQYF. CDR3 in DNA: TGTGCCAGCAGCTTAGCCTCAGGGGCCACTGCGAGCTCCTACGAGCAGTACTTC. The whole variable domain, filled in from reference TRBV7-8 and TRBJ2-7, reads GAGVSQSPRYKVAKRGQDVALRCDPISGHVSLFWYQQALGQGPEFLTYFQNEAQLDKSGLPSDRFFAERPEGSVSTLKIQRTQQEDSAVYLCASSLASGATASSYEQYFGPGTRLTVT.